These 3 T cell receptor beta chains were sequenced from one sample in a study of blood T cell repertoires in COVID-19 (TCRdb year 2020). Receptors were amplified or captured by the immunoSEQ multiplex PCR assay. The table comes from immuneACCESS by way of TCRdb, which keeps in-frame sequences with V and J called. Part of the clones is missing from these tables; in studies checked, under half for an unresolved V gene and the rest for unknown reasons. For this sample the table gives some 170,000 clones, of which roughly 79% were detected only once. The ten largest make up more than 9.5% of the sample. The specimen sequenced was peripheral blood. The receptors originated from a woman aged 35 to 49 with COVID-19, enrolled during active disease.

V is TRBV27 and J is TRBJ2-1; 7 bases map to TRBD1. Germline lookup yields CDR1 MNHEY and CDR2 SMNVEV (reference sequence). This CDR3 is 16 amino acids long. V shed 4 bases, J shed 0 bases, and the junction held 6 bases outside the gene matches. CDR3 sequence: CASSSDRVNSYNEQFF. The DNA for the CDR3 is TGTGCCAGCAGTTCAGACAGGGTGAACTCCTACAATGAGCAGTTCTTC.

This chain joins TRBV2 and TRBJ2-2; 7 bases line up with TRBD1. The CDR3 loop spans 16 amino acids. Germline V lookup: CDR1 SNHLY, CDR2 FYNNEI. J gave up 5 bases and V 3 bases, and 9 bases lay outside the gene matches. CDR3 in amino acids: CASSENRDSITGELFF. The CDR3, as DNA: TGTGCCAGCAGTGAGAACCGGGACAGTATTACCGGGGAGCTGTTTTTT.

The chain carries TRBV14 and TRBJ1-4; D not certain. Trimming left V 4 bases short and J 4 bases short, with 7 bases between. From germline, CDR1 is SGHDN and CDR2 FVKESK. The length of the CDR3 is 13 residues. The CDR3: CASSPPGNEKLFF. The CDR3 DNA is TGTGCCAGCAGCCCCCCGGGTAATGAAAAACTGTTTTTT.